This T cell receptor (beta chain) comes out of a study of blood T cell repertoires in COVID-19. Study context: From the United States, Italy and Spain came samples of acute and convalescent COVID-19. T cells, B-cell-depleted T cells, or PBMCs provided the cDNA or gDNA that served as material.

Source study methods: Amplification with reference gene primers provided the estimates of nucleated cell counts. The data were produced by immunoSEQ multiplex PCR, yet TCRdb's version contains in-frame clones alone and is incomplete. V and J calls plus clone size are reproduced from that table; the DNA served to infer D and trimming. The sample lists roughly 180,000 clones, about four fifths seen once, with over 9.5% in the top ten. The germline V gene encodes CDR1 SNHLY and CDR2 FYNNEI. Trimming removed 5 bases from V and 6 bases from J; junction bases left unmatched: 13. The CDR3 runs to 16 residues.

The sequence was obtained from a woman of 80 years or more with active or convalescent COVID-19. The sample was peripheral blood. The chain links TRBV2 to TRBJ2-7; 10 bases map to TRBD2. CDR3 DNA sequence: TGTGCCAGCAGTCCCCAGGGGGTGGTAGCGGGAGGCGAGCAGTACTTC. It is translated as CASSPQGVVAGGEQYF.